Sequencing of this T cell receptor beta chain was carried out in a study of cytomegalovirus exposure and HLA in healthy donors. Study-wide findings and caveats: Cytomegalovirus status was reportedly diagnosed by the classifier with high sensitivity and specificity. Testing in vitro showed a few CMV-associated chains specific for CMV antigens.

As regards this clone: Antigen unknown.

The protocol was immunoSEQ multiplex PCR, while the TCRdb copy is restricted to in-frame clones and leaves out a portion. This sample has over 150,000 clones, with over 85% found just once. V dropped 1 base and J dropped 3 bases, with 9 bases sitting between them. This CDR3 has 14 amino acids. Germline V gene sequence: CDR1 SGHDN, CDR2 FVKESK. The sample consisted of PBMCs. This clonotype was sampled from a man aged 18 to 29 in good health and CMV-seropositive. This rearrangement joins TRBV14 to TRBJ2-5; maybe TRBD1 (5 bases). This chain's CDR3 is CASSQVSQEETQYF. The CDR3 DNA reads TGTGCCAGCAGCCAAGTGTCACAGGAAGAGACCCAGTACTTC.